Described below is a single TCR beta chain sequence and its context. Antigen: not known. This sample stems from a study of response to subunit inactivated influenza vaccine. The CDR3 is made up of 16 amino acids. The trim removed 10 bases at V and 0 bases at J, leaving 12 bases unmatched. Germline CDR1 MNHEY, CDR2 SVGEGT. A single record per CDR3 protein comes from TCRdb applying MiXCR to the RT-PCR reads. In the table there are about 780,000 distinct CDR3 sequences, roughly 18% of which are singletons. The study, taken as a whole, reports: The authors proposed limited new T cell recruitment per seasonal influenza vaccination.

The V and J genes are TRBV6-2 or TRBV6-3 and TRBJ2-7; 10 bases map to TRBD2. The receptor was isolated from a man aged 50-59 years who received an inactivated influenza vaccine. The sample here was PBMCs from blood, taken more than 4 days after vaccination. CDR3 amino acids: CATSSRTSGSSYEQYF. The CDR3 DNA reads as TGTGCCACCTCATCGAGGACTAGCGGTAGCTCCTACGAGCAGTACTTC.